The rows below give T cell receptor beta chains drawn from one sample of a study of blood T cells in healthy people across ages. TCRdb independently ran MiXCR on the 5' RACE reads; one entry per CDR3 protein. The sample holds some 1.5 million distinct CDR3 sequences, about 30% seen once. Input material: blood. The receptors shown here come from a woman in her twenties or thirties in good health. The CDR3 runs from the conserved cysteine through the conserved F or W.

>TRBJ2-5|TRBV7-9
CVSSRGSGGETQYF
>TRBJ1-1|TRBV6-5
CASRDRGFSRAFF
>TRBJ2-1|TRBV6-4
CASSTLVADNEQFF
>TRBJ2-5|TRBV20-1
CSARELRAMETQYF
>TRBJ2-3|TRBV2
CASSVNAGQGDTDTQYF
>TRBJ2-7|TRBV20-1
CSAFPREGYEQYF
>TRBJ1-2|TRBV4-1
CASSRGTAQNYGYTF
>TRBJ2-1|TRBV5-5
CASSTLHHNEQFF
>TRBJ1-1|TRBV4-3
CASSRARNTEAFF
>TRBJ2-5|TRBV7-2
CASSSAPRGGQETQYF
>TRBJ2-5|TRBV4-2
CASSQVSSGGARETQYF
>TRBJ2-7|TRBV29-1
CSVVRIGDEQYF
>-|TRBV28
CASTSTSGPSEQYF
>TRBJ2-1|TRBV5-1
CASRTSSGSPVEQFF
>TRBJ2-7|TRBV29-1
CSVGFGDHEQYF
>TRBJ1-2|TRBV6-5
CASSYFGTGDGYTF
>TRBJ1-1|TRBV12-3/TRBV12-4
CASRGGVTEAFF
>TRBJ2-5|TRBV14
CASSQATGLVQGTQYF
>TRBJ2-7|TRBV28
CASKGTAYEQYF
>TRBJ1-1|TRBV20-1
CTASGTDNTEAFF
>TRBJ2-7|TRBV20-1
CSAYEVALPYEQYF
>TRBJ2-1|TRBV10-3
CAISAGQSYNEQFF
>TRBJ1-2|TRBV5-1
CASSPGTGGEWGYTF
>TRBJ1-1|TRBV6-5
CASRTPVGTEAFF
>TRBJ2-7|TRBV27
CASSLLGRGDEQYF
>TRBJ2-1|TRBV9
CASSDRPTGRIYNEQFF
>TRBJ2-3|TRBV5-1
CASSFERGDTDTQYF
>TRBJ1-1|TRBV7-2
CASSLGRQLNTEAFF
>TRBJ2-5|TRBV4-1
CASSQDRGGVRETQYF
>TRBJ2-1|TRBV5-1
CASSLGLVGVNEQFF
>TRBJ1-6|TRBV7-2
CASSSTGPSSPLHF
>TRBJ2-5|TRBV5-1
CASSSSRVQETQYF